What follows is one T cell receptor beta chain and its context. The data belong to a study of technical replicates of blood from a handful of donors. Per the germline V gene, CDR1 is SGHDN and CDR2 is FVKESK. V was cut by 4 bases and J by 0 bases, with 20 bases left in between. There are 18 residues in the CDR3. TCRdb keeps only in-frame clones here, not all; method: immunoSEQ multiplex PCR. The repertoire holds 95,000 to 100,000 clones, over 90% seen once, with 0.2% to 0.25% in the top ten. The rearrangement uses TRBV14 and TRBJ2-3; a possible D gene is TRBD1 (5 bases). Sequences were obtained from T cells isolated from PBMCs. The source of this sequence is a human donor in good health. The CDR3: CASSPDYWGKSSTDTQYF. The CDR3 region has the DNA TGTGCCAGCAGCCCCGATTATTGGGGCAAGTCTAGCACAGATACGCAGTATTTT.